This T cell receptor beta chain was documented in a study of T cells after yellow fever vaccination. The study's findings and limits: Most primary-vaccination clones reappeared after the booster (less than 98% CD4, 75% to 90% CD8).

Conversion of TCR transcripts into cDNA relied on 5'RACE template switching, which added a universal primer site and UMIs. Each CDR3 protein gets one entry after TCRdb re-called the 5' RACE reads with MiXCR. The sample holds under 300,000 distinct CDR3 sequences, less than 8.5% seen once. This clonotype was counted many times. Antigen unknown. The starting material was CD4+ T cells sorted from PBMCs, obtained 15 days after the yellow fever booster vaccination. This TCR derives from a man aged 25-45 years who received the YFV17D yellow fever vaccine.

CDR3 sequence (DNA): TGCAGTGCCCTGTCGGATGGGCAGGGGGTTGGCAATGAGCAGTTCTTC. This gives the protein CSALSDGQGVGNEQFF. The chain uses TRBV20-1 and TRBJ2-1, with 7 bases aligning to TRBD1. V shed 6 bases, J shed 6 bases, and the junction held 17 bases outside the gene matches. The CDR3 covers 16 residues. Germline lookup yields CDR1 DFQATT and CDR2 SNEGSKA (reference sequence).